These 27 T cell receptor beta chains originate from one sample sequenced in a study of blood T cell repertoires in COVID-19. Clones were read by immunoSEQ multiplex PCR, and TCRdb kept only the in-frame ones, dropping some. The sample contains around 200,000 clones, around 80% of which appear only once. Source material: peripheral blood. The receptors originated from a woman aged 35 to 49 with COVID-19, enrolled during active disease.

This clone showed up just a few times. This chain uses TRBV19 with TRBJ2-1; perhaps TRBD1 as D (6 bases). The CDR3 sequence is 12 residues long. V lost 2 bases and J lost 9, with 8 bases in between. Germline loops: CDR1 LNHDA, CDR2 SQIVND (reference sequence). CDR3 DNA sequence: TGTGCCAGTAGTATACTCAGGGGTGAGCAGTTCTTC. Amino acid sequence: CASSILRGEQFF.

The chain couples TRBV7-3 to TRBJ2-3; 8 bases fit TRBD1. Germline-derived CDR1 and CDR2 are SGHTA and FQGTGA. J gave up 9 bases and V 5 bases, and 4 bases lay outside the gene matches. This CDR3 comprises 12 residues. The CDR3 sequence: CASSPGQGTQYF. In nucleotides, the CDR3 is TGTGCCAGCAGCCCCGGACAGGGAACGCAGTATTTT.

The chain carries TRBV7-9 and TRBJ1-2; TRBD1 aligns across 8 bases. The trim removed 5 bases at V and 8 bases at J, leaving 7 bases unmatched. The CDR3 loop spans 13 amino acids. Germline V CDR1 and CDR2: SEHNR, FQNEAQ (reference sequence). In DNA, the CDR3 is TGTGCCAGCAGCCAGCGGACAGGGCAAGGCTACACCTTC. Its translation is CASSQRTGQGYTF.

Comment on this clone: One junction end disagrees with the germline gene, perhaps due to a read error. The genes are TRBV7-9 and TRBJ1-1, with 8 positions matching TRBD1. This CDR3 region has 14 residues. CDR1 and CDR2 (germline): SEHNR, FQNEAQ (reference sequence). The CDR3 DNA follows: TGTGCCAGCAGCTTAGGGGACAGGCGAACTGGAGCTTTCTTT. It specifies CASSLGDRRTGAFF.

The chain uses TRBV6-5 and TRBJ2-5; 10 nucleotides match TRBD2. The J call may be wrong; the DNA end is better matched by TRBJ2-7. CDR3 size: 13 residues. Germline V gene data show CDR1 as MNHEY and CDR2 as SVGAGI. DNA for the CDR3: TGTGCCAGCACTAGCGGGAGCGTTTACGAGCAGTACTTC. It encodes CASTSGSVYEQYF.

The V and J genes are TRBV12-3 or TRBV12-4 and TRBJ2-7; a possible D gene is TRBD2 (7 bases). The CDR3 spans 13 residues. With 2 bases removed from V and 4 bases from J, the gap between germline ends came to 9 bases. In DNA, the CDR3 is TGTGCCAGCAGTTTACGGGGGGCATACGAGCAGTACTTC. Protein sequence: CASSLRGAYEQYF.

V gene TRBV2 combines with J gene TRBJ2-5; TRBD1 matches at 8 bases. The CDR3 sequence is 13 residues long. V lost 7 bases, J lost 2 bases, and 3 bases stayed unmatched. Germline lookup yields CDR1 SNHLY and CDR2 FYNNEI. Written as DNA, the CDR3 is TGTGCCAGCACTGGGACAGGTCAAGAGACCCAGTACTTC. This gives the protein CASTGTGQETQYF. The variable domain in full, with the rest retrieved from reference TRBV2 and TRBJ2-5, is EPEVTQTPSHQVTQMGQEVILRCVPISNHLYFYWYRQILGQKVEFLVSFYNNEISEKSEIFDDQFSVERPDGSNFTLKIRSTKLEDSAMYFCASTGTGQETQYFGPGTRLLVL.

This clone was detected only once. The chain recombines TRBV5-1 with TRBJ1-2, with 8 bases aligning to TRBD1. The junction had 9 bases not matched to a gene; V was cut back by 4 bases and J by 4 bases. This CDR3 has 15 amino acids. Germline CDR1 SGHRS, CDR2 YFSETQ. CDR3: CASSPRTGMGYGYTF. In nucleotides, the CDR3 is TGCGCCAGCAGCCCCCGGACAGGGATGGGCTATGGCTACACCTTC. Variable domain in full (rest from reference TRBV5-1 and TRBJ1-2): KAGVTQTPRYLIKTRGQQVTLSCSPISGHRSVSWYQQTPGQGLQFLFEYFSETQRNKGNFPGRFSGRQFSNSRSEMNVSTLELGDSALYLCASSPRTGMGYGYTFGSGTRLTVV.

This clone was counted only a few times. This chain uses TRBV29-1 with TRBJ2-7; maybe TRBD1 (6 bases). The CDR3 spans 13 residues. The ends were cut back, 3 bases at V and 0 bases at J, with 9 bases in the middle. The V gene's germline CDR1 is SQVTM and CDR2 ANQGSEA. In DNA form, the CDR3 reads TGCAGCGTTGACGGGACAAACTCCTACGAGCAGTACTTC. This codes for CSVDGTNSYEQYF.

V and J are TRBV11-2 and TRBJ1-2; D gene uncertain. Germline V CDR1 and CDR2: SGHAT, FQNNGV. The CDR3 loop spans 15 amino acids. Trimming stripped 4 bases from V and 1 base from J, with 13 bases between. CDR3: CASSSILAFNYGYTF. The CDR3 DNA sequence: TGTGCCAGCAGCTCCATACTCGCCTTTAACTATGGCTACACCTTC.

The V gene is TRBV28, the J gene TRBJ1-4; D perhaps matches TRBD1 (5 bases). The CDR3 is 15 residues long. The germline gives CDR1 MDHEN, CDR2 SYDVKM. The V end lost 2 bases, the J end lost 4 bases, and 11 bases lay between the germline ends. CDR3 in DNA: TGTGCCAGCAGTTTAGCTGACAGAATTAATGAAAAACTGTTTTTT. As protein: CASSLADRINEKLFF.

The chain couples TRBV19 to TRBJ2-5; TRBD1 matches at 11 bases. In germline, CDR1 is LNHDA, CDR2 SQIVND (reference sequence). V lost 5 bases to trimming and J lost 5 bases; unmatched junction nucleotides: 7. The CDR3 length is 15 residues. CDR3 in amino acids: CASSYGTGGLETQYF. The CDR3 nucleotides read TGTGCCAGTAGTTACGGGACAGGGGGGTTGGAGACCCAGTACTTC.

The chain is built from TRBV18 and TRBJ2-2, with D tentatively TRBD2 (6 bases). CDR3 length: 16 amino acids. CDR1 is KGHSH and CDR2 is LQKENI in the germline V gene. The V end lost 2 bases, the J end lost 4 bases, and 14 bases lay between the germline ends. CDR3 bases: TGTGCCAGCTCACCAGTGGGGGGAAAAATCACCGGGGAGCTGTTTTTT. Protein sequence: CASSPVGGKITGELFF.

The chain joins TRBV10-1 to TRBJ1-2, with D perhaps TRBD1 (5 bases). V gave up 3 bases and J gave up 7 bases, with 12 bases separating them. CDR1 is WNHNN and CDR2 is SYGVQD in the germline V gene (reference sequence). The CDR3 has 13 amino acids. The CDR3 sequence is CASSEDSISGYTF. The DNA of the CDR3 is TGCGCCAGCAGTGAAGACAGTATCTCTGGCTACACCTTC.

The J gene is TRBJ1-6, the V gene TRBV1; the table calls TRBD1, which could not be checked here. TRBV1 is an annotated pseudogene. The CDR3 loop spans 15 amino acids. The CDR3 spells CTSSQGTGYNSPLHF. CDR3 DNA sequence: TGCACCAGCAGCCAAGGGACAGGGTATAATTCACCCCTCCACTTT.

V is TRBV27 and J is TRBJ1-6; weak D call: TRBD1 (5 bases). CDR3 length equals 13 residues. Trimming took 4 bases from V and 5 from J, leaving 6 bases between them. Germline CDR1 and CDR2: MNHEY and SMNVEV (reference sequence). The chain's CDR3 is CASSWGDNSPLHF. For the CDR3, the DNA is TGTGCCAGCAGTTGGGGGGATAATTCACCCCTCCACTTT.

The chain uses TRBV11-1 and TRBJ1-1; 8 nucleotides agree with TRBD1. The trim removed 9 bases at V and 0 bases at J, leaving 3 bases unmatched. CDR1 is SGHAT, CDR2 FQDESV, per germline (reference sequence). This CDR3 is built from 13 residues. CDR3 in DNA: TGTGCCAGTGACAGGGGCATGAACACTGAAGCTTTCTTT. It encodes CASDRGMNTEAFF.

The CDR3, as DNA: TGCGCCAGCAGCTTGGTCCCCTCAGGAGGACAGGAAGCTTTCTTT. It specifies CASSLVPSGGQEAFF. The chain couples TRBV5-1 to TRBJ1-1, with D tentatively TRBD1 (6 bases). Germline V gene sequence: CDR1 SGHRS, CDR2 YFSETQ. This CDR3 contains 15 residues. V lost 0 bases to trimming and J lost 8 bases, with 17 bases between them.

This chain's CDR3 is CASSSPFDRTGSGELFF. The CDR3 bases are TGCGCCAGCAGCTCCCCCTTCGACCGGACAGGGTCCGGGGAGCTGTTTTTT. The rearrangement joins TRBV5-1 to TRBJ2-2, with 8 bases aligning to TRBD1. The CDR3 covers 17 residues. V gave up 3 bases and J gave up 6 bases; unmatched junction bases: 13. Germline CDR1 reads SGHRS; CDR2 reads YFSETQ. Supplemented by reference TRBV5-1 and TRBJ2-2, the full variable domain reads KAGVTQTPRYLIKTRGQQVTLSCSPISGHRSVSWYQQTPGQGLQFLFEYFSETQRNKGNFPGRFSGRQFSNSRSEMNVSTLELGDSALYLCASSSPFDRTGSGELFFGEGSRLTVL.

This clone was recorded once. The chain carries TRBV7-6 and TRBJ1-2; TRBD1 agrees at 7 bases. V gave up 5 bases and J gave up 6 bases; unmatched junction bases: 9. The CDR3 contains 14 residues. Germline V gives CDR1 SGHVS, CDR2 FNYEAQ. This chain's CDR3 is CASSPRNRGDGYTF. Written as DNA, the CDR3 is TGTGCCAGCAGCCCTCGGAACAGGGGTGATGGCTACACCTTC.

The genes are TRBV6-5 and TRBJ1-5; 8 bases fit TRBD1. After removal of 5 bases from V and 7 bases from J, the junction contained 7 bases not matched to a gene. The CDR3 is 14 residues long. Germline CDR1 MNHEY, CDR2 SVGAGI. In DNA, the CDR3 is TGTGCCAGCAGTCAGACAGGGGTGGGGCAGCCCCAGCATTTT. Protein: CASSQTGVGQPQHF.

This sequence joins TRBV7-3 and TRBJ1-1; tentatively, D is TRBD1 (5 bases). Trimming pared 8 bases from V and 2 bases from J, leaving 12 bases between. This CDR3 has 13 residues. CDR1 and CDR2 from the germline V gene are SGHTA and FQGTGA. CDR3 sequence: CASSRGLNTEAFF. DNA of the CDR3: TGTGCCAGCTCGAGGGGACTCAACACTGAAGCTTTCTTT.

The chain couples TRBV24-1 to TRBJ2-7; 7 bases are a match to TRBD1. This CDR3 region has 16 residues. J was trimmed by 3 bases and V by 0 bases; bases with no gene match: 7. Germline V gene lookup returns CDR1 KGHDR and CDR2 SFDVKD. The DNA of the CDR3 is TGTGCCACCAGTGATTTGAAAGGGGGCCCGGTCTACGAGCAGTACTTC. Protein product: CATSDLKGGPVYEQYF.

CDR3: CASSLFFGNTIYF. CDR3 DNA sequence: TGTGCCAGCAGTTTATTCTTCGGAAACACCATATATTTT. V gene TRBV28 combines with J gene TRBJ1-3; no clear D gene. Germline V gene data show CDR1 as MDHEN and CDR2 as SYDVKM. The ends were cut back, 1 base at V and 4 bases at J, with 5 bases in the middle. The CDR3 runs to 13 residues. The entire variable domain, with the rest obtained from reference TRBV28 and TRBJ1-3, is as follows: DVKVTQSSRYLVKRTGEKVFLECVQDMDHENMFWYRQDPGLGLRLIYFSYDVKMKEKGDIPEGYSVSREKKERFSLILESASTNQTSMYLCASSLFFGNTIYFGEGSWLTVV.

The genes are TRBV15 and TRBJ2-7; 7 bases agree with TRBD1. CDR1 LNHNV and CDR2 YYDKDF come from the germline V gene (reference sequence). This CDR3 spans 14 amino acids. Unmatched junction bases numbered 7, after V lost 3 bases and J lost 5 bases. The CDR3 region has the DNA TGTGCCACCAGCAGGGCGACAGGGTCCCACGAGCAGTACTTC. It specifies CATSRATGSHEQYF.

This chain links TRBV19 with TRBJ1-5, with TRBD1 as a possible D gene (5 bases). The CDR3 totals 14 residues. From germline, CDR1 is LNHDA and CDR2 SQIVND (reference sequence). Trimming removed 6 bases from V and 6 bases from J, with 15 bases in between. CDR3 residues: CASSIGGGSQPQHF. The CDR3 DNA is TGTGCCAGTAGCATTGGGGGAGGGAGTCAGCCCCAGCATTTT.

The chain links TRBV6-6 to TRBJ1-4; no clear D gene. V was pared by 5 bases and J by 6 bases, with 13 bases between. Germline V lookup: CDR1 MNHNY, CDR2 SVGAGI (reference sequence). This CDR3 region has 14 residues. CDR3 protein: CASSHGREDEKLFF. In DNA, the CDR3 is TGTGCCAGCAGTCACGGGCGGGAAGATGAAAAACTGTTTTTT.